This TCR beta chain was observed in a study of blood T cell repertoires in COVID-19. Turning to this clone: One junction end does not reproduce the germline sequence, and a read error may be involved.

This CDR3 region has 13 residues. CDR1 and CDR2 from the germline V gene are LGHNT and FRNRAP. Measured with immunoSEQ multiplex PCR; TCRdb has only the in-frame clones, and not every one. The data contain roughly 81,000 clones, approximately 82% of them singletons. The sample taken for sequencing was peripheral blood. V gene TRBV12-5 combines with J gene TRBJ1-4, with D possibly being TRBD1 (5 bases). This clonotype was sampled from a man aged 55 to 70 with acute or convalescent COVID-19. This CDR3 reads CARGGGNREKLFF. CDR3 DNA sequence: TGTGCTCGTGGGGGGGGGAACCGTGAAAAACTGTTTTTT.